Listed below are T cell receptor beta chains from one sample, sequenced in a study of post-analysis software for immune sequencing data. TCRdb analysed the PCR reads with MiXCR anew, one entry per CDR3 protein. There are roughly 580,000 distinct CDR3 sequences in the sample; about 40% occur only once, and under 2% lies in the top ten. Material: blood. Source of these receptors: a girl under 18 with multiple sclerosis. CDR3s include the opening cysteine and the closing phenylalanine or tryptophan. The D gene is left open where the match is weak. Size values are once, few and many counts, or a class for expanded clones, and some rows have none.

CDR3 | DNA | J | D | size | V
CASSSEYGEAFF | TGTGCCAGCAGTTCAGAGTACGGTGAAGCTTTCTTT | TRBJ1-1 | - | - | TRBV12-3/TRBV12-4
CSASASGGYEQYF | TGCAGTGCTAGTGCTAGCGGGGGCTACGAGCAGTACTTC | TRBJ2-7 | TRBD2 | few | TRBV20-1
CASSQGAFRGETQYF | TGTGCCAGCAGCCAAGGGGCATTCAGGGGAGAGACCCAGTACTTC | TRBJ2-5 | - | few | TRBV7-2
CASSSRDLERENEQYF | TGTGCCAGCAGTTCCCGGGACTTAGAAAGGGAAAACGAGCAGTACTTC | TRBJ2-7 | - | - | TRBV12-3/TRBV12-4
CASSSGQPSSYEQYF | TGCGCCAGCAGCTCGGGACAGCCGAGCTCCTACGAGCAGTACTTC | TRBJ2-7 | TRBD1 | few | TRBV5-1
CASSLGADFYNEQFF | TGTGCCAGCAGCTTAGGAGCGGACTTCTACAATGAGCAGTTCTTC | TRBJ2-1 | - | - | TRBV7-2
CASSSIRDTSYEQYF | TGTGCCAGCAGTAGTATTCGGGACACCTCCTACGAGCAGTACTTC | TRBJ2-7 | - | - | TRBV6-5
CSASAAGTIAVEQYF | TGCAGTGCTAGTGCCGCCGGGACTATCGCCGTCGAGCAGTACTTC | TRBJ2-7 | TRBD2 | - | TRBV20-1
CASSRTGEAYEQYF | TGTGCCAGCAGCCGGACAGGGGAGGCCTACGAGCAGTACTTC | TRBJ2-7 | TRBD1 | - | TRBV4-2
CASRPRGQGVEKLFF | TGTGCCAGCAGGCCCCGAGGACAGGGTGTAGAAAAACTGTTTTTT | TRBJ1-4 | TRBD1 | - | TRBV7-8
CASSVGGVAKNIQYF | TGTGCCAGCAGCGTAGGGGGGGTGGCCAAAAACATTCAGTACTTC | TRBJ2-4 | - | few | TRBV9
CATSDKVLNEQFF | TGTGCCACCAGTGATAAAGTCCTCAATGAGCAGTTCTTC | TRBJ2-1 | - | - | TRBV24-1
CASSYSNSAWEGGELFF | TGTGCCAGCAGTTACTCGAATAGTGCGTGGGAGGGCGGGGAGCTGTTTTTT | TRBJ2-2 | TRBD2 | - | TRBV6-5
CTYRLGETQYF | TGCACCTACCGCCTTGGGGAGACCCAGTACTTC | TRBJ2-5 | - | - | TRBV29-1
CASSYSMAQGNYGYTF | TGTGCCAGCAGTTACTCGATGGCCCAGGGCAACTATGGCTACACCTTC | TRBJ1-2 | - | - | TRBV6-6
CSASGSNQPQHF | TGCAGTGCTAGTGGTAGCAATCAGCCCCAGCATTTT | TRBJ1-5 | - | - | TRBV20-1
CASSLGVGGADYDYTF | TGCGCCAGCAGCTTGGGCGTAGGGGGCGCCGACTATGACTACACCTTC | TRBJ1-2 | TRBD1 | - | TRBV5-1
CSVEEAGIQETQYF | TGCAGCGTTGAAGAGGCAGGCATCCAAGAGACCCAGTACTTC | TRBJ2-5 | - | few | TRBV29-1
CASSQPLGLSYEQYF | TGCGCCAGCAGCCAACCTCTTGGACTTTCTTACGAGCAGTACTTC | TRBJ2-7 | - | - | TRBV4-1
CSASETYTDTQYF | TGCAGTGCTAGCGAGACGTACACAGATACGCAGTATTTT | TRBJ2-3 | - | few | TRBV20-1
CASSAPLAGVHNEQFF | TGTGCCAGCAGTGCCCCCCTAGCGGGAGTTCACAATGAGCAGTTCTTC | TRBJ2-1 | TRBD2 | - | TRBV12-3/TRBV12-4
CASSQTQETQYF | TGTGCCAGCAGCCAGACCCAAGAGACCCAGTACTTC | TRBJ2-5 | - | - | TRBV12-3/TRBV12-4
CASSTSRGATQYF | TGTGCCAGCAGCACCTCCAGAGGTGCTACGCAGTATTTT | TRBJ2-3 | - | - | TRBV11-3
CATSETRDGTDTQYF | TGTGCCACCAGTGAGACGCGGGACGGAACAGATACGCAGTATTTT | TRBJ2-3 | - | few | TRBV24-1
CASSETVAKNIQYF | TGTGCCAGCAGTGAGACAGTAGCCAAAAACATTCAGTACTTC | TRBJ2-4 | - | - | TRBV6-1
CASRGGWKPQYF | TGTGCCAGCAGGGGGGGCTGGAAGCCCCAGTACTTC | TRBJ2-7 | - | - | TRBV5-5
CASSPGNLYNEQFF | TGTGCCAGCAGCCCCGGAAACCTTTACAATGAGCAGTTCTTC | TRBJ2-1 | - | - | TRBV7-8
CASSFEAMGNEQFF | TGTGCCAGCAGCTTTGAGGCCATGGGGAATGAGCAGTTCTTC | TRBJ2-1 | - | few | TRBV6-5
CATPGGVETQYF | TGTGCCACCCCGGGGGGCGTAGAGACCCAGTACTTC | TRBJ2-5 | - | - | TRBV7-2